What follows are 4 T cell receptor beta chains derived from one specimen sequenced in a study of blood T cells in healthy people across ages. For the second PCR, which ran for roughly 6 to 12 cycles, a sample-barcoded 5' primer and a J-beta primer mix were used. A single record per CDR3 protein comes from TCRdb applying MiXCR to the 5' RACE reads. This table has some 790,000 distinct CDR3 sequences, 25% to 30% appearing once. The sample taken for sequencing was blood. All receptors come from a woman of 80 years or more in good health.

This clonotype was found many times. V usage is TRBV7-9 and J usage is TRBJ1-6; TRBD1 aligns across 9 bases. Trimming removed 1 base from V and 8 bases from J; junction bases left unmatched: 3. The CDR3 has 15 amino acids. Germline CDR1 SEHNR, CDR2 FQNEAQ (reference sequence). The CDR3 is CASSLGDRDHSPLHF. For the CDR3, the DNA is TGTGCCAGCAGCTTAGGGGACAGGGACCATTCACCCCTCCACTTT.

A few counts support this clonotype. Being one base from a much bigger clone, this may be a read error. This rearrangement joins TRBV6-2 or TRBV6-3 to TRBJ2-7; 7 bases are shared with TRBD1. The closer fit of TRBJ2-4 to the DNA end suggests the J call may be wrong. CDR1 and CDR2 from the germline V gene are MNHEY and SVGEGT. The CDR3 sequence is 13 residues long. In DNA form, the CDR3 reads TGTGCCAGCAGGGACAGGTCGCGGAACATTCAGTACTTC. Its translation: CASRDRSRNIQYF.

As concerns this clonotype: Its ends do not fully match the called genes, so a read error is possible. The V and J genes are TRBV5-1 and TRBJ1-2, with D possibly TRBD1 on 6 matching bases. Germline V gene data show CDR1 as SGHRS and CDR2 as YFSETQ. CDR3 length equals 13 residues. CDR3 amino acids: CAGSVQGRHGYTF. Written as DNA, the CDR3 is TGCGCCGGCAGCGTACAGGGTAGACATGGCTACACCTTC.

This clonotype showed up many times. The chain combines TRBV6-6 with TRBJ2-1, with D perhaps matching TRBD2 (6 bases). Trimming stripped 7 bases from V and 8 bases from J, with 12 bases between. CDR1 is MNHNY, CDR2 SVGAGI, per germline (reference sequence). The CDR3 consists of 12 residues. This chain's CDR3 is CASKAGFDEQFF. DNA for the CDR3: TGTGCCAGCAAGGCGGGGTTCGATGAGCAGTTCTTC.